The clone carrying this TCR beta chain was counted only a few times. What was amplified from RNA transcripts were TCR beta CDR3 regions. TCR CDR3 regions were first amplified by RT-PCR with HTBI primers. TCRdb independently ran MiXCR on the multiplex PCR reads; one entry per CDR3 protein. The table shows hundreds of thousands of distinct CDR3 sequences, with around 15% occurring only once. V was trimmed by 4 bases and J by 1 base, leaving 17 bases between them. Germline V gene lookup returns CDR1 LGHNA and CDR2 YNFKEQ. There are 16 residues in the CDR3. These data are taken from a study of T cells in Graves' hyperthyroidism and ophthalmopathy. The diagnoses drew upon clinical symptoms, serum thyroxine and TRAb, thyroid ultrasound and orbital computed tomography. This sample holds PBMCs from roughly 10 ml fresh peripheral blood.

The specimen was blood. The chain carries TRBV4-2 and TRBJ2-7; unclear D gene. This TCR derives from a man younger than 35 with Graves' ophthalmopathy. Here the CDR3 DNA reads TGTGCCAGCAGCCCCTTTACGACCGGTGATTCCTACGAGCAGTACTTC. It is translated as CASSPFTTGDSYEQYF.